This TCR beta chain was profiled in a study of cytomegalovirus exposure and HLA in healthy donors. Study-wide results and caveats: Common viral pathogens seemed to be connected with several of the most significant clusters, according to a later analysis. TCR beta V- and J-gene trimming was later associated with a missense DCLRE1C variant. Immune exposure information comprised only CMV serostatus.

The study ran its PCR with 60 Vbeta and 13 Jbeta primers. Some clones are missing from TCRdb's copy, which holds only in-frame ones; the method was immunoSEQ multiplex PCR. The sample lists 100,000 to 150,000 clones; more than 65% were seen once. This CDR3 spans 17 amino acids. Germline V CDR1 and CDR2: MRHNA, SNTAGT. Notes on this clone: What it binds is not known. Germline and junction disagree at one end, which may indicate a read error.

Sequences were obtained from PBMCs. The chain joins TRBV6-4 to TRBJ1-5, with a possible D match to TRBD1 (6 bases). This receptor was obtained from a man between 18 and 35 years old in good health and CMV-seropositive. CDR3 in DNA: TGCCAACCAAAGAACCGGACAGCCGACTATAGCAATCAGCCCCAGCATTTT. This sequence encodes CQPKNRTADYSNQPQHF.